The clone carrying this T cell receptor (beta chain) was recorded a few times. The antigen remains unidentified. Genes here carry mouse names. The CDR3 end lies 4 residues beyond the end of the read and is filled in from the germline J gene. The sample has other DNA sequences that encode this CDR3 too. These data belong to a study of CD8+ T cells in alopecia areata. General study points: Scalp samples also contribute reads from the resident alphabeta T cells found in normal skin. It was less clear whether patients shared TCRs than it was in mice, possibly because of HLA.

The pooled cutaneous lymph node cells were sorted using several markers (CD4, CD8alpha, NKG2D, NKG2ACE and others). Germline CDR1 is NSQYPW and CDR2 is LRSPGD (reference sequence). The CDR3 loop spans 13 amino acids. RNA, once extracted, was reverse transcribed into cDNA for use as the sequencing template. The protocol was immunoSEQ multiplex PCR, while the TCRdb copy is restricted to in-frame clones and leaves out a portion. The profile covers 290,000 or so clones, none occurring a single time. Sequenced sample: CD4+ T cells sorted from a lymph node. This chain links TRBV1 with TRBJ2-7; 11 nucleotides align to TRBD1. The receptor comes from a C3H/HeJ mouse with alopecia areata. The strain's MHC type: H2-k. The CDR3 loop is CTCSGDRGDEQYF. Incomplete CDR3 DNA: TGCACCTGCAGTGGGGACAGGGGGGAT.